This TCR beta chain emerged from a study of control samples from healthy donors and cancer patients. The CDR3 loop spans 18 amino acids. CDR1 and CDR2 from the germline V gene are SGDLS and YYNGEE. Between the trimmed V and J ends, which lost 0 bases and 0 bases, there was a span of 16 bases. Profiled with immunoSEQ multiplex PCR; TCRdb holds only in-frame clones, not every one. The sample records about 130,000 clones, approximately 92% being singletons. The sample was PBMCs. This clonotype was sampled from a man of 80 years or more with head and neck cancer. The V call is TRBV9, the J call TRBJ2-1, with D maybe TRBD2 (7 bases). The CDR3 DNA is TGTGCCAGCAGCGTAGAGGGGGGACTACTGAGCTCCTACAATGAGCAGTTCTTC. It encodes CASSVEGGLLSSYNEQFF. Based on the CDR3 plus reference TRBV9 and TRBJ2-1, the full variable domain is DSGVTQTPKHLITATGQRVTLRCSPRSGDLSVYWYQQSLDQGLQFLIQYYNGEERAKGNILERFSAQQFPDLHSELNLSSLELGDSALYFCASSVEGGLLSSYNEQFFGPGTRLTVL.